A single sample is the source of the 4 T cell receptor beta chains below, sequenced in a study of T cell responses to AZD1222 COVID-19 vaccine. TCRdb's copy holds only in-frame clones and misses some; the assay was immunoSEQ multiplex PCR. The sample shows some 200,000 clones, more than 75% of them seen only once. This specimen was peripheral blood, taken 28 days after the second AZD1222 dose. The receptors originated from an adult who received the AZD1222 COVID-19 vaccine.

This sequence joins TRBV6-5 and TRBJ1-2; D perhaps matches TRBD1 (6 bases). Germline V gives CDR1 MNHEY, CDR2 SVGAGI. Trimming stripped 4 bases from V and 13 bases from J, with 13 bases between. The CDR3 runs 11 residues. In DNA form, the CDR3 reads TGTGCCAGCAGTTCCCGGGACACATTCACCTTC. It encodes CASSSRDTFTF.

In its sample, this clone was seen once. The chain employs TRBV27 and TRBJ1-5, with TRBD1 identical over 10 bases. Germline V lookup: CDR1 MNHEY, CDR2 SMNVEV (reference sequence). Trimming took 6 bases from V and 8 from J; bases not matched to a gene: 7. The CDR3 sequence is 14 residues long. DNA for the CDR3: TGTGCCAGCAGCCCTAGACAGGGGGCAGAGCCCCAGCATTTT. Its translation is CASSPRQGAEPQHF.

This chain uses TRBV5-6 with TRBJ2-3, with 11 positions matching TRBD1. Per the germline V gene, CDR1 is SGHDT and CDR2 is YYEEEE. The CDR3 loop spans 13 amino acids. The CDR3 loop reads CAGQGAGADTQYF. Written as DNA, the CDR3 is TGTGCAGGACAGGGGGCGGGAGCAGATACGCAGTATTTT.

This chain links TRBV2 with TRBJ1-2; TRBD1 agrees at 8 bases. Per the germline V gene, CDR1 is SNHLY and CDR2 is FYNNEI. The ends lost 8 bases at V and 4 bases at J; junction bases unmatched: 6. The CDR3 consists of 13 residues. CDR3 DNA sequence: TGTGCCAGCCGGGACAGGAGTTCCTATGGCTACACCTTC. The encoded protein is CASRDRSSYGYTF.